This TCR beta chain was captured by sequencing in a study of PD-L1 blockade in urothelial cancer. Study-wide background: Atezolizumab at 1,200 mg intravenously every 3 weeks was started by patients around 2014. When blood samples were assessed, the median T cell count was around 150,000.

TCRdb keeps only in-frame clones here, not all; method: immunoSEQ multiplex PCR. The sample carries about 130,000 clones, around 84% recorded once. Time point of the sample: pretreatment peripheral blood. Germline loops: CDR1 KGHSH, CDR2 LQKENI. The length of the CDR3 is 14 residues. J was trimmed by 1 base and V by 6 bases; bases with no gene match: 6. The genes are TRBV18 and TRBJ2-7, with TRBD2 identical over 7 bases. The input for sequencing was PBMCs, taken around atezolizumab (anti-PD-L1) treatment. The origin of this receptor is a man aged 45-65 years with urothelial cancer. DNA of the CDR3: TGTGCCAGCTCTCTACCGGGACTATCCTACGAGCAGTACTTC. Its protein is CASSLPGLSYEQYF.